A single sample is the source of the 2 T cell receptor beta chains below, sequenced in a study of blood T cells in healthy people across ages. Next came a second PCR, run for about 6 to 12 cycles, which used a sample-barcoded 5' primer along with a J-beta primer mix. TCRdb reprocessed the 5' RACE reads via MiXCR and lists one record per CDR3 protein. Of some 1,000,000 distinct CDR3 sequences listed, almost 25% are singletons. The sample was also reused in another study, on T cells of mothers and their children.

Sequencing input: blood. The origin of the receptors is a girl aged 2-10 years in good health.

The table lists this clonotype with a few counts. V and J are TRBV10-3 and TRBJ1-1, with D perhaps TRBD1 (5 bases). Trimming shortened V by 6 bases and J by 0 bases, and 8 bases separated the two germline ends. Germline loops: CDR1 ENHRY, CDR2 SYGVKD. The CDR3 is 13 residues long. DNA for the CDR3: TGTGCCATCAGCCCGGGGGTGAACACTGAAGCTTTCTTT. This encodes CAISPGVNTEAFF.

This clonotype was counted ten times or more. The chain uses TRBV9 and TRBJ2-2; 8 bases fit TRBD2. V shed 2 bases, J shed 7 bases, and the junction held 10 bases outside the gene matches. In germline, CDR1 is SGDLS, CDR2 YYNGEE. CDR3 length equals 16 residues. The CDR3 sequence: CASSVASGGINGELFF. The CDR3, as DNA: TGTGCCAGCAGCGTTGCAAGCGGGGGTATAAACGGGGAGCTGTTTTTT. The full variable domain, in which reference TRBV9 and TRBJ2-2 provide the parts outside the CDR3, is DSGVTQTPKHLITATGQRVTLRCSPRSGDLSVYWYQQSLDQGLQFLIQYYNGEERAKGNILERFSAQQFPDLHSELNLSSLELGDSALYFCASSVASGGINGELFFGEGSRLTVL.